This TCR beta chain was identified in a study of cytomegalovirus exposure and HLA in healthy donors. Study outcomes and limitations: Cytomegalovirus association was assigned to around 150 TCR beta chains.

Regarding this clone: Antigen: not known.

The PCR employed 60 Vbeta primers together with 13 Jbeta primers. Sequenced by immunoSEQ multiplex PCR; TCRdb stores in-frame clones only, minus some. The top ten hold around 6.4% of the sample, which has around 130,000 clones, roughly four fifths seen once. This CDR3 is built from 17 residues. From germline, CDR1 is SGHRS and CDR2 YFSETQ. With V trimmed by 4 bases and J by 0 bases, 9 bases remained unmatched. Sample: PBMCs. The chain links TRBV5-1 to TRBJ2-3; 9 nucleotides agree with TRBD2. This sequence originates from a middle-aged woman in good health and CMV-seropositive. CDR3 region: CASSIAGESLSTDTQYF. CDR3 coding DNA: TGCGCCAGCAGCATAGCGGGGGAGAGCCTTAGCACAGATACGCAGTATTTT. Filled out from reference TRBV5-1 and TRBJ2-3, the complete variable domain reads KAGVTQTPRYLIKTRGQQVTLSCSPISGHRSVSWYQQTPGQGLQFLFEYFSETQRNKGNFPGRFSGRQFSNSRSEMNVSTLELGDSALYLCASSIAGESLSTDTQYFGPGTRLTVL.